This T cell receptor beta chain was identified in a study of blood T cell repertoires in COVID-19. Across the study: Samples taken during acute and convalescent COVID-19 were collected in the United States, Italy and Spain. PBMCs, B-cell-depleted T cells, or T cells provided the cDNA or gDNA that made up the material.

The CDR3 contains 15 residues. The ends were cut back, 2 bases at V and 0 bases at J, with 10 bases in the middle. In germline, CDR1 is MNHEY, CDR2 SVGAGI. In the authors' workflow: Amplification from reference gene primers served as the basis for estimated nucleated cell counts. TCRdb's copy holds only in-frame clones and misses some; the assay was immunoSEQ multiplex PCR. The V and J calls and the clone size are those of that table, but D and trimming were determined from the DNA. The sample includes tens of thousands of clones, around 85% of them seen just once. J is TRBJ2-5 and V is TRBV6-5; D is uncertain. Sequencing used peripheral blood. The TCR was taken from a human donor in a cohort sampled during active COVID-19. CDR3 protein: CASSYDPAYQETQYF. The CDR3 nucleotides read TGTGCCAGCAGTTACGATCCAGCGTACCAAGAGACCCAGTACTTC.